The clone carrying this TCR beta chain was recorded once. The protocol was immunoSEQ multiplex PCR, while the TCRdb copy is restricted to in-frame clones and leaves out a portion. The sample gives tens of thousands of clones, around 90% of which show up once; just under 0.2% is in the top ten. The data are from a study of T cell changes during pregnancy in multiple sclerosis. The TCR originated in a female donor with multiple sclerosis, enrolled in a pregnancy study. The sample was CD4+ T cells from peripheral blood mononuclear cells, taken in the second trimester of pregnancy.

The CDR3 reads CASSLPVSSYNEQFF. The CDR3 nucleotides read TGTGCCAGCAGCTTACCGGTTAGCTCCTACAATGAGCAGTTCTTC. The rearrangement joins TRBV5-8 to TRBJ2-1; D gene uncertain. The germline V gene has CDR1 SGHTS and CDR2 YDEGEE. The CDR3 has 15 amino acids. V shed 2 bases and J shed 0 bases, with 9 bases lying between them.